The next 14 T cell receptor beta chains were all read from a single sample in a study of T cell changes during pregnancy in multiple sclerosis. Sequencing was performed with immunoSEQ multiplex PCR; in TCRdb, only in-frame clones are kept and a portion is missing. The repertoire holds around 100,000 clones, with just over 90% as singletons. The sequences come from peripheral blood, collected in the second trimester of pregnancy. Receptors originate from a female donor in good health, enrolled as a control in a pregnancy study.

The chain couples TRBV5-1 to TRBJ2-3, with 7 nucleotides matching TRBD2. The CDR3 totals 15 residues. V lost 4 bases, J lost 1 base, and 6 bases stayed unmatched. Germline V lookup: CDR1 SGHRS, CDR2 YFSETQ. CDR3 bases: TGCGCCAGCAGCCCGGGAGGAGGGGGCACAGATACGCAGTATTTT. It translates to CASSPGGGGTDTQYF.

The chain couples TRBV6-1 to TRBJ1-4; possible D gene TRBD1, 5 bases. The germline V gene has CDR1 MNHNS and CDR2 SASEGT. Trimming took off 11 bases at V and 2 bases at J, with 18 bases between the two ends. The CDR3 is 15 residues long. The chain's CDR3 is CAAANGKGTNEKLFF. The CDR3 region has the DNA TGTGCCGCCGCCAATGGAAAGGGGACTAATGAAAAACTGTTTTTT.

The rearrangement links TRBV5-1 to TRBJ1-4; D possibly corresponds to TRBD1 (6 bases). Trimming removed 4 bases from V and 6 bases from J, with 16 bases in between. CDR1 SGHRS and CDR2 YFSETQ come from the germline V gene. This CDR3 spans 15 amino acids. The CDR3 loop reads CASSPGGPGDEKLFF. DNA for the CDR3: TGCGCCAGCAGCCCGGGGGGGCCGGGGGATGAAAAACTGTTTTTT.

V usage is TRBV6-1 and J usage is TRBJ1-4, with 7 bases aligning to TRBD1. V was clipped by 0 bases and J by 10 bases; unmatched bases: 8. Germline lookup yields CDR1 MNHNS and CDR2 SASEGT. The CDR3 totals 15 residues. The DNA of the CDR3 is TGTGCCAGCAGTGAAGCGTTACAGGGGCCGGGAAAACTGTTTTTT. This encodes CASSEALQGPGKLFF.

V gene TRBV30 combines with J gene TRBJ2-2; TRBD2 agrees at 7 bases. The V and J ends lost 5 bases and 5 bases, in that order; junction bases with no gene match: 11. This CDR3 has 15 residues. Germline V gene sequence: CDR1 GTSNPN, CDR2 SVGIG (reference sequence). The CDR3 bases are TGTGCCTGGGGCGACGGGGGGATACGTACCGGGGAGCTGTTTTTT. This gives the protein CAWGDGGIRTGELFF.

The chain carries TRBV7-8 and TRBJ2-6; TRBD1 might be the D (6 bases). Trimming left V 5 bases short and J 18 bases short, with 20 bases between. The CDR3 totals 13 residues. The germline V gene has CDR1 SGHVS and CDR2 FQNEAQ. The CDR3 DNA follows: TGTGCCAGCAGCATCATCAAAGGGGGTTTCGGGACTTTC. Translating it yields CASSIIKGGFGTF.

This chain connects TRBV5-1 to TRBJ1-3, with 7 bases identical to TRBD1. Germline lookup yields CDR1 SGHRS and CDR2 YFSETQ. The CDR3 spans 15 residues. J lost 9 bases, V lost 3 bases, and 12 bases had no gene match. The CDR3 DNA sequence: TGCGCCAGCAGCTCCCGGACAGGACAAGGTGGCACCATATATTTT. This translates into CASSSRTGQGGTIYF. Full variable domain (remainder filled in from reference TRBV5-1 and TRBJ1-3): KAGVTQTPRYLIKTRGQQVTLSCSPISGHRSVSWYQQTPGQGLQFLFEYFSETQRNKGNFPGRFSGRQFSNSRSEMNVSTLELGDSALYLCASSSRTGQGGTIYFGEGSWLTVV.

This rearrangement joins TRBV15 to TRBJ2-3; 8 bases agree with TRBD1. The CDR3 is 17 residues long. The ends lost 3 bases at V and 3 bases at J; junction bases unmatched: 11. Germline V lookup: CDR1 LNHNV, CDR2 YYDKDF (reference sequence). The CDR3 coding sequence is TGTGCCACCAGCAGGGTTCGGGCAGGGGGCATTACAGATACGCAGTATTTT. Encoded protein: CATSRVRAGGITDTQYF.

The rearrangement joins TRBV13 to TRBJ2-1; 8 bases are shared with TRBD2. Germline lookup yields CDR1 PRHDT and CDR2 FYEKMQ (reference sequence). J lost 9 bases, V lost 4 bases, and 8 bases had no gene match. This CDR3 spans 14 amino acids. As DNA, the CDR3 is TGTGCCAGCAGCTCACCGGGACTAGTAGTTGAGCAGTTCTTC. Protein product: CASSSPGLVVEQFF.

The chain couples TRBV4-3 to TRBJ1-6; D perhaps matches TRBD1 (6 bases). Deletions cut 0 bases from V and 7 bases from J, with 10 bases between. The V gene's germline CDR1 is LGHNA and CDR2 YSLEER. CDR3 length: 15 residues. CDR3 in amino acids: CASSQELQGNSPLHF. The CDR3 DNA is TGCGCCAGCAGCCAAGAGCTACAGGGCAATTCACCCCTCCACTTT.

The chain links TRBV7-9 to TRBJ1-2; D is unresolved. Between the trimmed V and J ends, which lost 2 bases and 7 bases, there was a span of 11 bases. Germline lookup yields CDR1 SEHNR and CDR2 FQNEAQ (reference sequence). This CDR3 region has 13 residues. The CDR3 sequence: CASSLLQRGGYTF. Here the CDR3 DNA reads TGTGCCAGCAGCTTACTTCAGCGAGGTGGCTACACCTTC.

The CDR3 sequence is CASSWDRDQPQHF. The CDR3 DNA is TGTGCCAGCAGCTGGGACAGGGATCAGCCCCAGCATTTT. V and J are TRBV7-2 and TRBJ1-5; 9 bases line up with TRBD1. CDR1 is SGHTA, CDR2 FQGNSA, per germline. CDR3 length: 13 amino acids. The V and J ends lost 4 bases and 5 bases, in that order; junction bases with no gene match: 0.

This chain links TRBV28 with TRBJ2-7; D might be TRBD1 (5 bases). The V end was cut by 7 bases, the J end by 5 bases, with 9 bases between. The germline gives CDR1 MDHEN, CDR2 SYDVKM. The CDR3 is 11 amino acids. The CDR3 nucleotides are TGTGCCAGCATCCGCAGGGACGAGCAGTACTTC. It encodes CASIRRDEQYF.

The chain links TRBV19 to TRBJ2-1; D not resolved. Per germline, CDR1 LNHDA and CDR2 SQIVND (reference sequence). This CDR3 contains 15 residues. Trimming stripped 0 bases from V and 7 bases from J, with 13 bases between. The CDR3 bases are TGTGCCAGTAGTATAGATCTTGGGCCCGGAAATGAGCAGTTCTTC. Translation gives CASSIDLGPGNEQFF. The entire variable domain, with the rest obtained from reference TRBV19 and TRBJ2-1, is as follows: DGGITQSPKYLFRKEGQNVTLSCEQNLNHDAMYWYRQDPGQGLRLIYYSQIVNDFQKGDIAEGYSVSREKKESFPLTVTSAQKNPTAFYLCASSIDLGPGNEQFFGPGTRLTVL.